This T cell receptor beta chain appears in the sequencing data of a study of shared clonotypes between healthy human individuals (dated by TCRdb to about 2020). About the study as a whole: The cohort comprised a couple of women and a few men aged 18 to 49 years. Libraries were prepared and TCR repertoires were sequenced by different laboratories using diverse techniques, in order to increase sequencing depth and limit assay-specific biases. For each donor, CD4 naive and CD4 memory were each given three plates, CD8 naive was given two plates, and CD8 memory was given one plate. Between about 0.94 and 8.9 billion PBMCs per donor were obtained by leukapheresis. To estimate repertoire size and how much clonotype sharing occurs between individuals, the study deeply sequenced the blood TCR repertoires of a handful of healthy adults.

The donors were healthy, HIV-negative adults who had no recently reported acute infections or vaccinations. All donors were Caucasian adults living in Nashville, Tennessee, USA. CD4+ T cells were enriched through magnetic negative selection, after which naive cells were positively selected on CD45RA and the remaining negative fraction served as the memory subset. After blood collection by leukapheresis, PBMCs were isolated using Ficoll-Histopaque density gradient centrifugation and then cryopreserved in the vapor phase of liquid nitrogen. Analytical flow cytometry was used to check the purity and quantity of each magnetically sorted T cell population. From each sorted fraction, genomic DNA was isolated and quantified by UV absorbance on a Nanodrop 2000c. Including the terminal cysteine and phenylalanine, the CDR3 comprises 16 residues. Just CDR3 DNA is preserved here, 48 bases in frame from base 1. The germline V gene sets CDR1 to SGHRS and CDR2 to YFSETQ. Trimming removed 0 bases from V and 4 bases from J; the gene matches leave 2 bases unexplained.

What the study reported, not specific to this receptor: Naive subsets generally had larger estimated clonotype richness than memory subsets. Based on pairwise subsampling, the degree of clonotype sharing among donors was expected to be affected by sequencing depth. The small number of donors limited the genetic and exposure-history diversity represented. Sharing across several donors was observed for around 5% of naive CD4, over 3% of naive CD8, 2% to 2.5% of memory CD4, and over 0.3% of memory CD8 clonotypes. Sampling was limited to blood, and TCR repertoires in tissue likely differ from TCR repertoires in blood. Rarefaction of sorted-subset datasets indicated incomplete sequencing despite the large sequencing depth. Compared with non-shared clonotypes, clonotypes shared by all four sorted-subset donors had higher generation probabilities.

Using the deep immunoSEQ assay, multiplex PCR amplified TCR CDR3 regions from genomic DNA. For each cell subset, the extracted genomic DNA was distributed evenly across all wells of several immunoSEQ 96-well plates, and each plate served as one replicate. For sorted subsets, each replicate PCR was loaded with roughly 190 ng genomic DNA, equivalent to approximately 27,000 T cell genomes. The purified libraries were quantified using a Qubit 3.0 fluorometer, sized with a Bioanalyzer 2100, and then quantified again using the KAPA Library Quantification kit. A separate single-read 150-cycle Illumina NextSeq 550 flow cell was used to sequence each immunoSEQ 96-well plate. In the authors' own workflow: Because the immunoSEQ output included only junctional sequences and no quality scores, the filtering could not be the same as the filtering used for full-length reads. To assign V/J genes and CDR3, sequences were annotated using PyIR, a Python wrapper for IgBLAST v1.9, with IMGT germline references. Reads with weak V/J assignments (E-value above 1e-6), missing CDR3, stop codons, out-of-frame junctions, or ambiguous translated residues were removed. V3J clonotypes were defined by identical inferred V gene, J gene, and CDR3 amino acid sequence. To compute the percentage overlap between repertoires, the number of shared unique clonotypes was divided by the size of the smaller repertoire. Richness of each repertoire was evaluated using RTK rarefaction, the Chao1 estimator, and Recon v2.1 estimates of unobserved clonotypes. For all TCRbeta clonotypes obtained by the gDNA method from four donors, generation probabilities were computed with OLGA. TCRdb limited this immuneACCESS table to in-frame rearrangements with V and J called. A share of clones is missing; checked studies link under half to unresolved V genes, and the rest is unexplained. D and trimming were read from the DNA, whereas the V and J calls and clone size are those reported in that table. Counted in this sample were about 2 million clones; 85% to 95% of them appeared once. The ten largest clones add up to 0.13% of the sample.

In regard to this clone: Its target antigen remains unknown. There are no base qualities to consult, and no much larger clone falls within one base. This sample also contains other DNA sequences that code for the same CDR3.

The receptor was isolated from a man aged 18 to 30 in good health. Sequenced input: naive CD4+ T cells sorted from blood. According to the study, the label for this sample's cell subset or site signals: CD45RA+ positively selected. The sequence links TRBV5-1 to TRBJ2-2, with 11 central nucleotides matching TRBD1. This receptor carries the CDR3 CASSLAGQGVTGELFF. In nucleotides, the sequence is TGCGCCAGCAGCTTGGCGGGACAGGGGGTCACCGGGGAGCTGTTTTTT.